What follows are 9 T cell receptor beta chains derived from one specimen sequenced in a study of beta chain features in type 1 diabetes. Investigators reverse transcribed all isolated RNA, so they sequenced expressed TCRB transcripts. Clones were read by immunoSEQ multiplex PCR, and TCRdb kept only the in-frame ones, dropping some. The profile covers some 280,000 clones, with 13% to 15% appearing a single time and 0.015% to 0.02% taken by the ten largest. Findings and caveats of the study: People with Type 1 diabetes carried modestly yet significantly shorter TCRB CDR3s in all four CD4+ subsets.

These receptors are not linked to any known antigen. The sequenced sample was naive CD4+ T cells from blood. All receptors derive from a man aged 25-40 years with type 1 diabetes.

Only a few counts were recorded for this clone. The chain uses TRBV4-2 and TRBJ2-1; no clear D. The length of the CDR3 is 16 residues. CDR1 LGHNA and CDR2 YNFKEQ come from the germline V gene. V lost 0 bases to trimming and J lost 7 bases, with 16 bases between them. The CDR3 here is CASSQDFGGYGNEQFF. CDR3 nucleotide sequence: TGTGCCAGCAGCCAAGATTTTGGCGGCTATGGGAATGAGCAGTTCTTC.

The chain couples TRBV5-4 to TRBJ2-7, with a possible D match to TRBD1 (6 bases). Germline-derived CDR1 and CDR2 are SGHNT and YYREEE (reference sequence). The CDR3 loop spans 14 amino acids. Trimming pared 4 bases from V and 7 bases from J, leaving 18 bases between. Here the CDR3 reads CASSQSQGSREQYF. DNA of the CDR3: TGTGCCAGCAGCCAGTCACAGGGATCGCGGGAGCAGTACTTC.

This CDR3 reads CASSALAGGYANTGELFF. The CDR3 DNA reads TGTGCCAGCAGCGCACTAGCGGGAGGCTACGCGAACACCGGGGAGCTGTTTTTT. The gene calls are TRBV9 and TRBJ2-2, with 12 bases that match TRBD2. The CDR3 has 18 amino acids. V gave up 3 bases and J gave up 0 bases; unmatched junction bases: 6. Germline V gene sequence: CDR1 SGDLS, CDR2 YYNGEE.

The V and J genes are TRBV29-1 and TRBJ2-7, with D perhaps matching TRBD2 (5 bases). Trimming shortened V by 4 bases and J by 0 bases, and 10 bases separated the two germline ends. The V gene's germline CDR1 is SQVTM and CDR2 ANQGSEA. The CDR3 covers 13 residues. The CDR3: CSVAPGSSYEQYF. The CDR3 DNA sequence: TGCAGCGTTGCCCCGGGGAGCTCCTACGAGCAGTACTTC.

The chain combines TRBV2 with TRBJ1-5; 7 bases align to TRBD1. The J segment lost 4 bases and the V segment lost 8 bases, leaving 5 bases of the junction unmatched. The germline V gene has CDR1 SNHLY and CDR2 FYNNEI. CDR3 length: 13 residues. CDR3 sequence: CASLGQENQPQHF. The CDR3 DNA reads TGTGCCAGCCTAGGACAGGAGAATCAGCCCCAGCATTTT.

This clone showed up just a few times. This chain uses TRBV30 with TRBJ2-7; 10 nucleotides align to TRBD2. This CDR3 is built from 15 residues. Germline V lookup: CDR1 GTSNPN, CDR2 SVGIG (reference sequence). V lost 1 base to trimming and J lost 7 bases; unmatched junction nucleotides: 10. The CDR3 region has the DNA TGTGCCTGGAGTGGGCGCGGTAGCGGGAGGAGTGAGCAGTACTTC. It specifies CAWSGRGSGRSEQYF.

This clone was counted between two and nine times. The V gene is TRBV25-1, the J gene TRBJ2-3, with 12 bases that match TRBD1. This CDR3 is 18 amino acids long. Germline trimming cut 7 bases from V and 6 bases from J; bases unmatched to any gene: 17. The V gene's germline CDR1 is MGHDK and CDR2 SYGVNS. The CDR3 loop reads CASTASGGTGGAKDTQYF. The DNA of the CDR3 is TGTGCCAGCACCGCAAGCGGTGGGACAGGGGGCGCGAAGGATACGCAGTATTTT.

The chain recombines TRBV7-3 with TRBJ2-7; 13 nucleotides match TRBD2. The CDR3 runs to 15 residues. The germline V gene has CDR1 SGHTA and CDR2 FQGTGA. V lost 4 bases and J lost 6; bases outside the gene matches: 6. CDR3 DNA: TGTGCCAGCAGCTCCGGACTAGCGGGAGTTTCCGAGCAGTACTTC. Translated: CASSSGLAGVSEQYF. Full variable domain (outside the CDR3, taken from reference TRBV7-3 and TRBJ2-7): GAGVSQTPSNKVTEKGKYVELRCDPISGHTALYWYRQSLGQGPEFLIYFQGTGAADDSGLPNDRFFAVRPEGSVSTLKIQRTERGDSAVYLCASSSGLAGVSEQYFGPGTRLTVT.

The CDR3 coding sequence is TGTGCCAGTAGTATTCGCGGGACAGGGGATGAGCGCAATCAGCCCCAGCATTTT. As protein: CASSIRGTGDERNQPQHF. The J gene is TRBJ1-5, the V gene TRBV19, with 10 positions matching TRBD1. The V gene's germline CDR1 is LNHDA and CDR2 SQIVND (reference sequence). The CDR3 spans 18 residues. With V trimmed by 3 bases and J by 2 bases, 10 bases remained unmatched.